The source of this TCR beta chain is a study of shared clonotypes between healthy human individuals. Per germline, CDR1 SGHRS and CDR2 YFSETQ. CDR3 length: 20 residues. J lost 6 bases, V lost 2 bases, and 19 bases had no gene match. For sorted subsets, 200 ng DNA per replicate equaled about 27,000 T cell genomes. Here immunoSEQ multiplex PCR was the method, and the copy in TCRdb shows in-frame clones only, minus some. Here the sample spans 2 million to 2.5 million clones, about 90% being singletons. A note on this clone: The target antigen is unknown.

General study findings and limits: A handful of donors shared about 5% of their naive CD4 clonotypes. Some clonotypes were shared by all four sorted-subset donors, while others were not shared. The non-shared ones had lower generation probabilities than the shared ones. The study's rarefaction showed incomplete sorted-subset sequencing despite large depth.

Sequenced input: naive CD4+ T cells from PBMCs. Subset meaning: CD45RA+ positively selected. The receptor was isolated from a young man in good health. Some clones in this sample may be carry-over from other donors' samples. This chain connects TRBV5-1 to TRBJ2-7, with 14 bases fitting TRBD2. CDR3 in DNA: TGCGCCAGCAGCTTTCTCGCGGGACTAGCGGGAGCTACCCGCCGCGGCGAGCAGTACTTC. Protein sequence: CASSFLAGLAGATRRGEQYF.